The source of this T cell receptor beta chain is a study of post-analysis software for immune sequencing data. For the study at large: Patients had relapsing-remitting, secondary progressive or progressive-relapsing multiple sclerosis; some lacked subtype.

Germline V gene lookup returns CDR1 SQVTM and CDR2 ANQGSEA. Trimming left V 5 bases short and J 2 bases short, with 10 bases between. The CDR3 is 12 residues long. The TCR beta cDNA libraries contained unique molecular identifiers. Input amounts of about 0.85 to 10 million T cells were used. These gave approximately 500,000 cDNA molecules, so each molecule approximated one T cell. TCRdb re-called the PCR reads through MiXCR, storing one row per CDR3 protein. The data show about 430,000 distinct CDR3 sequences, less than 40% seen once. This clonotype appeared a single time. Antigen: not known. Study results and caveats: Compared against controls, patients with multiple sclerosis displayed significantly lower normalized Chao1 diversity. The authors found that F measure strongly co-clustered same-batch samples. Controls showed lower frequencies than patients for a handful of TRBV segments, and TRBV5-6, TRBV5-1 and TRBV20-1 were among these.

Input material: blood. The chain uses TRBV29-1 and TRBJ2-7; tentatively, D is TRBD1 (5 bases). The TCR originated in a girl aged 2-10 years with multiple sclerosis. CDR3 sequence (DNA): TGCAGCGTTTCGGACACAGCCTACGAGCAGTACTTC. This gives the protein CSVSDTAYEQYF.